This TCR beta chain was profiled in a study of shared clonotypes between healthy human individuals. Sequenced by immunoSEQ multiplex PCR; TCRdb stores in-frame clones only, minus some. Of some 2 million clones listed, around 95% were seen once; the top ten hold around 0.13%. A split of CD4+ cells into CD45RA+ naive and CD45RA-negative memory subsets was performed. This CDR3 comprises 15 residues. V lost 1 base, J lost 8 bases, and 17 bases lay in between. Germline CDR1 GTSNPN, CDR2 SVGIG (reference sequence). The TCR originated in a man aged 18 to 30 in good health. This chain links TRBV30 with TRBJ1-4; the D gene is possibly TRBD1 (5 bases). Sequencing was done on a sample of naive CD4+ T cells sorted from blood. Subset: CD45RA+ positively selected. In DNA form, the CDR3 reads TGTGCCTGGAGTGGAGGGAGGACCCCAGGGGAAAAACTGTTTTTT. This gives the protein CAWSGGRTPGEKLFF.